This paragraph covers one T cell receptor beta chain sequence. Deletions cut 6 bases from V and 1 base from J, with 15 bases between. Germline V CDR1 and CDR2: SNHLY, FYNNEI. The CDR3 contains 15 residues. Nashville, Tennessee was home to all donors, who were Caucasian adults. The data originate from a study of shared clonotypes between healthy human individuals. Study background: Samples came from two female and a few male donors aged 18 to 49.

The data were produced by immunoSEQ multiplex PCR, yet TCRdb's version contains in-frame clones alone and is incomplete. The repertoire has about 2.4 million clones, approximately 90% of them found once; the top ten carry 0.11% to 0.15%. Sequenced sample: naive CD4+ T cells sorted from blood. As for subset: CD45RA+ positively selected. The clonotype comes from a man aged 18 to 29 in good health. This chain uses TRBV2 with TRBJ1-2, with D possibly TRBD1 on 6 matching bases. CDR3: CASSLNRDGNYGYTF. DNA of the CDR3: TGTGCCAGCAGCCTAAACAGGGATGGTAACTATGGCTACACCTTC.